This entry lists 14 T cell receptor beta chains sequenced from one sample in a study of T cells in Graves' hyperthyroidism and ophthalmopathy. TCR beta CDR3 regions were amplified from RNA. With the HTBI primer set, the TCR CDR3 went through a first round of RT-PCR. A single record per CDR3 protein comes from TCRdb applying MiXCR to the multiplex PCR reads. The data contain about 480,000 distinct CDR3 sequences, around 14% of them singletons. What was sequenced was blood. The source is a woman younger than 35 with Graves' hyperthyroidism.

The chain has TRBV19 and TRBJ1-1; D gene ambiguous. Germline V gene data show CDR1 as LNHDA and CDR2 as SQIVND (reference sequence). V shed 7 bases and J shed 2 bases, with 11 bases lying between them. This CDR3 has 13 residues. The CDR3: CASTYRANTEAFF. The CDR3 region has the DNA TGTGCCAGTACCTATAGGGCCAACACTGAAGCTTTCTTT.

The V call is TRBV18, the J call TRBJ2-7; 9 positions agree with TRBD1. V was clipped by 8 bases and J by 3 bases; unmatched bases: 8. Germline loops: CDR1 KGHSH, CDR2 LQKENI. This CDR3 spans 14 amino acids. CDR3 region: CASNEQGQGYEQYF. In nucleotides, the CDR3 is TGTGCCAGCAATGAACAGGGACAGGGCTACGAGCAGTACTTC.

The table lists this clonotype with many counts. The chain has TRBV3-1 and TRBJ1-2; D is uncertain. This CDR3 has 15 residues. Germline CDR1 reads LGHDT; CDR2 reads YNNKEL (reference sequence). The germline V and J ends were trimmed by 0 bases and 7 bases, with 15 bases remaining between them. This chain's CDR3 is CASSQDLNSVSGYTF. CDR3 in DNA: TGTGCCAGCAGCCAAGATCTGAACAGCGTTAGTGGCTACACCTTC.

This clonotype was recorded many times. This chain connects TRBV7-9 to TRBJ2-1, with 11 positions matching TRBD2. The CDR3 sequence is 17 residues long. Germline values: CDR1 SEHNR, CDR2 FQNEAQ (reference sequence). Trimming at V came to 5 bases and at J to 2 bases, leaving 8 bases not matched to a gene. The CDR3 bases are TGTGCCAGCAGCATCCTGACTAGCGGGACCGCCTACAATGAGCAGTTCTTC. Its translation: CASSILTSGTAYNEQFF.

About this clonotype: A much larger clone sits a single nucleotide away, making a read error possible. V and J are TRBV12-5 and TRBJ1-3; D uncertain. The CDR3 extends over 16 amino acids. Germline V gene lookup returns CDR1 LGHNT and CDR2 FRNRAP. Deletions cut 1 base from V and 2 bases from J, with 12 bases between. This chain's CDR3 is CASGLALGNAGNTIYF. The CDR3 DNA follows: TGTGCTAGTGGTTTGGCACTAGGGAATGCTGGAAACACCATATATTTT.

This clonotype came up many times. This chain connects TRBV12-3 or TRBV12-4 to TRBJ1-4; D may be TRBD1 (5 bases). The CDR3 sequence is 13 residues long. Trimming stripped 5 bases from V and 5 bases from J, with 9 bases between. In nucleotides, the CDR3 is TGTGCCAGCAGTCCCGAGGGGAATGAAAAACTGTTTTTT. This codes for CASSPEGNEKLFF.

The sample holds a few counts of this clonotype. The chain links TRBV10-3 to TRBJ1-1; D unclear. This CDR3 is built from 14 residues. The germline V gene has CDR1 ENHRY and CDR2 SYGVKD. V lost 4 bases and J lost 1, with 10 bases in between. This CDR3 is CAISVSGPNTEAFF. Written as DNA, the CDR3 is TGTGCCATCAGTGTGTCGGGTCCGAACACTGAAGCTTTCTTT.

The rearrangement links TRBV7-8 to TRBJ2-3; 8 bases are a match to TRBD2. The CDR3 is 14 amino acids. Germline CDR1 and CDR2: SGHVS and FQNEAQ. The V gene end was trimmed by 7 bases and the J gene end by 0 bases; junction bases not matched to a gene: 3. The CDR3: CASTGGESTDTQYF. The CDR3 nucleotides read TGTGCCAGCACCGGGGGGGAGAGCACAGATACGCAGTATTTT.

This clonotype was seen at least ten times. The V call is TRBV30, the J call TRBJ1-6; TRBD1 agrees at 8 bases. The trim removed 5 bases at V and 10 bases at J, leaving 10 bases unmatched. CDR3 length: 14 amino acids. Germline V lookup: CDR1 GTSNPN, CDR2 SVGIG (reference sequence). CDR3 loop: CAWCRGQAGSPLHF. For the CDR3, the DNA is TGTGCCTGGTGCCGGGGACAGGCGGGATCACCCCTCCACTTT.

Points on this clonotype: This may arise from a read error, as a much more abundant clone is one base away. The V and J genes are TRBV5-1 and TRBJ2-1, with D possibly TRBD1 on 5 matching bases. This CDR3 spans 13 amino acids. Germline V gene data show CDR1 as SGHRS and CDR2 as YFSETQ. The CDR3 is CASSLVRGNEQLF. The CDR3, as DNA: TGCGCCAGCAGCTTGGTAAGGGGTAATGAGCAGCTCTTC.

This clonotype came up many times. The V call is TRBV29-1, the J call TRBJ1-2, with D maybe TRBD1 (5 bases). Trimming removed 1 base from V and 4 bases from J, with 7 bases in between. The CDR3 covers 12 residues. Germline lookup yields CDR1 SQVTM and CDR2 ANQGSEA. CDR3 sequence reads: CSVEGGVYGYTF. The CDR3 nucleotides are TGCAGCGTTGAAGGGGGGGTCTATGGCTACACCTTC.

This clonotype was counted a few times. This sequence joins TRBV30 and TRBJ2-1; 7 bases are a match to TRBD2. CDR1 GTSNPN and CDR2 SVGIG come from the germline V gene (reference sequence). This CDR3 is 14 amino acids long. Trimming at V came to 7 bases and at J to 2 bases, leaving 8 bases not matched to a gene. CDR3 residues: CAFRDYQTYNEQFF. CDR3 sequence (DNA): TGTGCCTTTAGGGACTACCAGACCTACAATGAGCAGTTCTTC.

The sample holds many counts of this clonotype. The rearrangement uses TRBV11-2 and TRBJ1-1; 8 bases fit TRBD1. Germline lookup yields CDR1 SGHAT and CDR2 FQNNGV. This CDR3 has 16 amino acids. With 5 bases clipped from V and 0 bases from J, the junction kept 8 bases outside the gene matches. This CDR3 reads CASSQTGDLMNTEAFF. Written as DNA, the CDR3 is TGTGCCAGCAGCCAGACAGGGGACTTGATGAACACTGAAGCTTTCTTT.

This clonotype appeared many times. The DNA of the CDR3 is TGTGCCAGCAGATCCCGGACTACCCCCTCCTACGAGCAGTACTTC. It codes for CASRSRTTPSYEQYF. The rearrangement uses TRBV12-3 or TRBV12-4 and TRBJ2-7, with a possible D match to TRBD2 (6 bases). Trimming removed 6 bases from V and 0 bases from J, with 15 bases in between. CDR3 length: 15 amino acids.